Listed below are T cell receptor beta chains from one sample, sequenced in a study of blood T cell repertoires in COVID-19. TCRdb's copy holds only in-frame clones and misses some; the assay was immunoSEQ multiplex PCR. The data contain 250,000 to 350,000 clones, around 87% of them singletons. Specimen: peripheral blood. Source of these receptors: a woman aged 45 to 65 who had recovered from COVID-19. Both conserved end residues are part of each CDR3. The order of the fields is D gene, clone size, J gene, V gene, CDR3 protein, CDR3 DNA. D genes are given only for firm matches. A clone size is listed for some rows: how often the clone was seen (once, few, many), or a class if it is expanded.

D gene: -; clone size: -; J gene: TRBJ1-2; V gene: TRBV5-1; CDR3 protein: CASSSQDNYGYTF; CDR3 DNA: TGCGCCAGCAGCTCACAGGATAACTATGGCTACACCTTC
D gene: -; clone size: -; J gene: TRBJ2-1; V gene: TRBV25-1; CDR3 protein: CASRDVTSGNEQFF; CDR3 DNA: TGTGCCAGCAGGGACGTGACTAGTGGCAATGAGCAGTTCTTC
D gene: -; clone size: once; J gene: TRBJ2-7; V gene: TRBV19; CDR3 protein: CASSIDGYSYEQYF; CDR3 DNA: TGTGCCAGTAGTATAGACGGTTACTCCTACGAGCAGTACTTC
D gene: TRBD1; clone size: -; J gene: TRBJ2-1; V gene: TRBV5-4; CDR3 protein: CASSRSTGSNEQFF; CDR3 DNA: TGTGCCAGCAGCCGATCGACAGGGTCCAATGAGCAGTTCTTC
D gene: TRBD1; clone size: -; J gene: TRBJ1-1; V gene: TRBV7-2; CDR3 protein: CASSYAPGQRVF; CDR3 DNA: TGTGCCAGCAGCTATGCACCGGGACAGCGAGTCTTT
D gene: TRBD1; clone size: -; J gene: TRBJ2-2; V gene: TRBV11-3; CDR3 protein: CASSLDRGRTGELFF; CDR3 DNA: TGTGCCAGCAGCCTGGACAGGGGGCGCACCGGGGAGCTGTTTTTT
D gene: TRBD1; clone size: -; J gene: TRBJ2-7; V gene: TRBV19; CDR3 protein: CASSPQGAGYEQYF; CDR3 DNA: TGTGCCAGTAGTCCACAGGGGGCTGGCTACGAGCAGTACTTC
D gene: -; clone size: -; J gene: TRBJ1-5; V gene: TRBV10-3; CDR3 protein: CAIRGDSNQPQHF; CDR3 DNA: TGTGCCATCAGAGGGGATAGCAATCAGCCCCAGCATTTT
D gene: TRBD1; clone size: -; J gene: TRBJ1-3; V gene: TRBV4-2; CDR3 protein: CASSQEPIVIGQGTLFNTIYF; CDR3 DNA: TGTGCCAGCAGCCAAGAGCCAATTGTCATCGGACAGGGCACTTTATTCAACACCATATATTTT
D gene: TRBD1; clone size: -; J gene: TRBJ1-4; V gene: TRBV13; CDR3 protein: CASSIMGQGLFF; CDR3 DNA: TGTGCCAGCAGCATAATGGGACAGGGCCTGTTTTTT
D gene: -; clone size: -; J gene: TRBJ2-7; V gene: TRBV6-5; CDR3 protein: CAAGVAYEQYF; CDR3 DNA: TGTGCCGCCGGGGTCGCCTACGAGCAGTACTTC
D gene: TRBD1; clone size: -; J gene: TRBJ2-3; V gene: TRBV28; CDR3 protein: CASSPLRGRGTDTQYF; CDR3 DNA: TGTGCCAGCAGTCCACTCAGGGGGCGGGGCACAGATACGCAGTATTTT
D gene: -; clone size: once; J gene: TRBJ2-2; V gene: TRBV29-1; CDR3 protein: CSVVRPRTNTGELFF; CDR3 DNA: TGCAGCGTTGTTCGTCCGCGCACGAACACCGGGGAGCTGTTTTTT
D gene: -; clone size: -; J gene: TRBJ2-7; V gene: TRBV20-1; CDR3 protein: CSASKGYEQYF; CDR3 DNA: TGCAGTGCCTCCAAGGGGTACGAGCAGTACTTC
D gene: -; clone size: -; J gene: TRBJ1-2; V gene: TRBV30; CDR3 protein: CAWLGAGYGYTF; CDR3 DNA: TGTGCCTGGCTGGGGGCCGGGTATGGCTACACCTTC
D gene: TRBD2; clone size: -; J gene: TRBJ2-3; V gene: TRBV11-2; CDR3 protein: CASSLWTGSGGRTDTQYF; CDR3 DNA: TGTGCCAGCAGCCTATGGACCGGTAGCGGGGGCCGCACAGATACGCAGTATTTT
D gene: -; clone size: once; J gene: TRBJ2-1; V gene: TRBV5-8; CDR3 protein: CASSFRASEQFF; CDR3 DNA: TGTGCCAGCAGCTTCAGGGCTTCAGAGCAGTTCTTC
D gene: TRBD1; clone size: few; J gene: TRBJ2-1; V gene: TRBV5-1; CDR3 protein: CASSRGQGSNEQFF; CDR3 DNA: TGCGCCAGCAGCAGAGGACAGGGGTCCAATGAGCAGTTCTTC
D gene: TRBD2; clone size: -; J gene: TRBJ2-1; V gene: TRBV6-4; CDR3 protein: CASSVEGTSGFDEQFF; CDR3 DNA: TGTGCCAGCAGTGTTGAGGGGACTAGCGGGTTCGATGAGCAGTTCTTC
D gene: -; clone size: -; J gene: TRBJ1-4; V gene: TRBV25-1; CDR3 protein: CASSEPGSRRVEKLFF; CDR3 DNA: TGTGCCAGCAGTGAACCCGGGAGCCGTAGGGTTGAAAAACTGTTTTTT
D gene: -; clone size: -; J gene: TRBJ2-7; V gene: TRBV27; CDR3 protein: CASSFQGSQSSYEQYF; CDR3 DNA: TGTGCCAGCAGTTTCCAGGGCAGTCAGAGCTCCTACGAGCAGTACTTC
D gene: -; clone size: -; J gene: TRBJ1-2; V gene: TRBV5-6; CDR3 protein: CASSSQGFGYGYTF; CDR3 DNA: TGTGCCAGCAGCTCCCAGGGGTTCGGCTATGGCTACACCTTC
D gene: -; clone size: -; J gene: TRBJ2-6; V gene: TRBV19; CDR3 protein: CASIGRSGANVLTF; CDR3 DNA: TGTGCCAGCATCGGGAGATCTGGGGCCAACGTCCTGACTTTC
D gene: TRBD1; clone size: -; J gene: TRBJ2-7; V gene: TRBV10-2; CDR3 protein: CASSDTSGTGFYSSFSYEQYF; CDR3 DNA: TGCGCCAGCAGCGATACATCCGGGACAGGGTTCTATTCGTCCTTCTCCTACGAGCAGTACTTC
D gene: -; clone size: -; J gene: TRBJ2-2; V gene: TRBV19; CDR3 protein: CASSMTGVGTGELFF; CDR3 DNA: TGTGCCAGTAGTATGACAGGAGTAGGAACCGGGGAGCTGTTTTTT
D gene: -; clone size: once; J gene: TRBJ1-1; V gene: TRBV20-1; CDR3 protein: CSASGSGRGSAEAFF; CDR3 DNA: TGCAGTGCTAGTGGCTCGGGGCGGGGGTCGGCTGAAGCTTTCTTT
D gene: TRBD2; clone size: -; J gene: TRBJ2-5; V gene: TRBV6-2/TRBV6-3; CDR3 protein: CASRPTSVKETQYF; CDR3 DNA: TGTGCCAGCAGGCCTACTAGCGTGAAAGAGACCCAGTACTTC
D gene: TRBD1; clone size: few; J gene: TRBJ1-5; V gene: TRBV28; CDR3 protein: CASSGTDYSNQPQHF; CDR3 DNA: TGTGCCAGCAGTGGGACAGATTATAGCAATCAGCCCCAGCATTTT
D gene: TRBD1; clone size: few; J gene: TRBJ1-2; V gene: TRBV6-2/TRBV6-3; CDR3 protein: CASSGGQGNTKPYGYTF; CDR3 DNA: TGTGCCAGCAGTGGCGGACAGGGCAATACCAAGCCCTATGGCTACACCTTC
D gene: -; clone size: -; J gene: TRBJ2-5; V gene: TRBV5-4; CDR3 protein: CASSEGNGETQYF; CDR3 DNA: TGTGCCAGCAGCGAAGGAAACGGGGAGACCCAGTACTTC
D gene: -; clone size: -; J gene: TRBJ2-5; V gene: TRBV7-2; CDR3 protein: CASSLWGTNQETQYF; CDR3 DNA: TGTGCCAGCAGCTTATGGGGGACAAACCAAGAGACCCAGTACTTC
D gene: -; clone size: -; J gene: TRBJ2-1; V gene: TRBV5-4; CDR3 protein: CASSLYGVYNEQFF; CDR3 DNA: TGTGCCAGCAGCTTGTACGGGGTATACAATGAGCAGTTCTTC
D gene: -; clone size: -; J gene: TRBJ2-7; V gene: TRBV28; CDR3 protein: CASRTESTYEQYF; CDR3 DNA: TGTGCCAGCAGGACAGAATCCACCTACGAGCAGTACTTC
D gene: TRBD1; clone size: -; J gene: TRBJ1-2; V gene: TRBV28; CDR3 protein: CASSPGTGDFGGYTF; CDR3 DNA: TGTGCCAGCAGTCCCGGGACAGGGGATTTTGGTGGCTACACCTTC
D gene: TRBD2; clone size: once; J gene: TRBJ2-1; V gene: TRBV4-3; CDR3 protein: CASSQDSGTPGRILFNEQFF; CDR3 DNA: TGCGCCAGCAGCCAAGATTCCGGCACCCCCGGGAGGATTCTGTTCAATGAGCAGTTCTTC
D gene: -; clone size: -; J gene: TRBJ2-2; V gene: TRBV10-3; CDR3 protein: CAISHESIAGELFF; CDR3 DNA: TGTGCCATCAGTCATGAGAGCATTGCCGGGGAGCTGTTTTTT
D gene: TRBD1; clone size: -; J gene: TRBJ2-7; V gene: TRBV19; CDR3 protein: CASSKFRDRASYEQYF; CDR3 DNA: TGTGCCAGTAGTAAATTCCGGGACAGGGCTTCCTACGAGCAGTACTTC
D gene: TRBD1; clone size: -; J gene: TRBJ1-2; V gene: TRBV30; CDR3 protein: CAWSARGTGRREGYTF; CDR3 DNA: TGTGCCTGGAGTGCAAGGGGGACAGGGCGGAGGGAGGGCTACACCTTC
D gene: TRBD1; clone size: -; J gene: TRBJ1-3; V gene: TRBV10-3; CDR3 protein: CAITDRVERGNTIYF; CDR3 DNA: TGTGCCATCACCGACAGGGTCGAACGCGGAAACACCATATATTTT
D gene: TRBD2; clone size: -; J gene: TRBJ2-7; V gene: TRBV6-2/TRBV6-3; CDR3 protein: CASSRTSGSYEQYF; CDR3 DNA: TGTGCCAGCAGCAGGACTAGCGGATCCTACGAGCAGTACTTC